Shown below are 29 T cell receptor beta chains from a single sample sequenced in a study of T cells in narcolepsy. Data came from immunoSEQ multiplex PCR; TCRdb stores just in-frame clones and leaves some out. This repertoire shows about 30,000 clones, approximately 80% found once; its top ten account for less than 1.2%. Sequenced sample: CD45RA- memory CD4+ T cells from PBMCs. The receptor set was obtained from a human donor with narcolepsy.

V gene TRBV29-1 combines with J gene TRBJ1-4; D is perhaps TRBD1 (6 bases). The CDR3 contains 12 residues. The germline gives CDR1 SQVTM, CDR2 ANQGSEA. The CDR3: CAHRVANEKLFF. The DNA of the CDR3 is TGCGCCCACAGGGTAGCTAATGAAAAACTGTTTTTT. The full variable domain, in which reference TRBV29-1 and TRBJ1-4 provide the parts outside the CDR3, is SAVISQKPSRDICQRGTSLTIQCQVDSQVTMMFWYRQQPGQSLTLIATANQGSEATYESGFVIDKFPISRPNLTFSTLTVSNMSPEDSSIYLCAHRVANEKLFFGSGTQLSVL.

In DNA form, the CDR3 reads TGCAGCGTTGAACACAGGGATTACCGCGGGGAGCTGTTTTTT. Translation gives CSVEHRDYRGELFF. The chain uses TRBV29-1 and TRBJ2-2, with D possibly matching TRBD1 (6 bases). V was trimmed by 2 bases and J by 7 bases, leaving 14 bases between them. CDR3 length: 14 amino acids. CDR1 is SQVTM, CDR2 ANQGSEA, per germline.

The chain couples TRBV28 to TRBJ1-2; 10 bases match TRBD1. The CDR3 runs to 14 residues. V shed 6 bases, J shed 4 bases, and the junction held 5 bases outside the gene matches. Looked up from germline, CDR1 is MDHEN and CDR2 is SYDVKM. CDR3 protein: CASRTTGGGYGYTF. CDR3 sequence (DNA): TGTGCCAGCAGGACGACAGGGGGCGGCTATGGCTACACCTTC.

The V and J genes are TRBV7-2 and TRBJ2-7; no reliable D call. This CDR3 contains 12 residues. V gave up 5 bases and J gave up 7 bases, with 12 bases separating them. Germline assignment: CDR1 SGHTA and CDR2 FQGNSA. CDR3 sequence reads: CASSNPLGEQYF. CDR3 sequence (DNA): TGTGCCAGCAGCAACCCTCTGGGGGAGCAGTACTTC.

Here the CDR3 DNA reads TGTGCCAGCAGCGGGGGACACCAGAGCTCCTATAATTCACCCCTCCACTTT. Translating gives CASSGGHQSSYNSPLHF. V usage is TRBV5-6 and J usage is TRBJ1-6, with TRBD1 as a possible D gene (6 bases). This CDR3 has 17 amino acids. CDR1 SGHDT and CDR2 YYEEEE come from the germline V gene. V was pared by 4 bases and J by 0 bases, with 14 bases between.

This sequence joins TRBV7-8 and TRBJ1-2, with D tentatively TRBD1 (5 bases). There are 13 residues in the CDR3. V was clipped by 2 bases and J by 4 bases, with 8 bases between them. CDR1 SGHVS and CDR2 FQNEAQ come from the germline V gene. In DNA form, the CDR3 reads TGTGCCAGCAGCTTAACGACAGCCTATGGCTACACCTTC. This encodes CASSLTTAYGYTF.

The gene calls are TRBV7-9 and TRBJ1-3; D is unresolved. CDR3 size: 15 residues. Per the germline V gene, CDR1 is SEHNR and CDR2 is FQNEAQ (reference sequence). V lost 5 bases and J 0 bases, leaving 11 bases between the germline ends. DNA for the CDR3: TGTGCCAGCAGCCCCCTCGGTCCCTCTGGAAACACCATATATTTT. Amino acid sequence: CASSPLGPSGNTIYF.

The chain carries TRBV27 and TRBJ2-5; D is perhaps TRBD2 (6 bases). This CDR3 comprises 12 residues. V gave up 3 bases and J gave up 5 bases, with 7 bases separating them. Germline V lookup: CDR1 MNHEY, CDR2 SMNVEV (reference sequence). CDR3 amino acids: CASSFSGETQYF. CDR3 sequence (DNA): TGTGCCAGCAGTTTTAGCGGCGAGACCCAGTACTTC.

V is TRBV6-6 and J is TRBJ1-2; the D gene is possibly TRBD1 (5 bases). This CDR3 spans 13 amino acids. Per the germline V gene, CDR1 is MNHNY and CDR2 is SVGAGI (reference sequence). The V gene lost 4 bases and the J gene lost 5 bases, with 11 bases spanning the gap. In DNA, the CDR3 is TGTGCCAGCAGTTTGGGGCAGGAGTATGGCTACACCTTC. It is translated as CASSLGQEYGYTF.

Only one count was recorded for this clone. The chain links TRBV7-8 to TRBJ2-7; 10 bases match TRBD1. This CDR3 is built from 16 residues. In germline, CDR1 is SGHVS, CDR2 FQNEAQ. V shed 0 bases and J 0 bases; nucleotides not matched to a gene: 2. The DNA of the CDR3 is TGTGCCAGCAGCTTAGCAGGGACAGGGGTCTCCTACGAGCAGTACTTC. Encoded protein: CASSLAGTGVSYEQYF.

On this clone: One junction end disagrees with the germline gene, perhaps due to a read error. The gene calls are TRBV2 and TRBJ2-5; TRBD1 matches at 8 bases. The CDR3 loop spans 15 amino acids. Looked up from germline, CDR1 is SNHLY and CDR2 is FYNNEI. The CDR3 DNA is TGTACCAGTGCGGGCCGGGACAGGAGTCAAGAGACCCAGTACTTC. Its protein is CTSAGRDRSQETQYF.

The V and J genes are TRBV21-1 and TRBJ2-6; the table gives TRBD2 as D, unverified against the DNA. TRBV21-1 is a known pseudogene. The CDR3 is made up of 18 amino acids. The CDR3 nucleotides are TGTGCCAGCAGGGTCGCGTTAGCTACAACAAGTCGGGCCAACGTCCTGACTTTC. It encodes CASRVALATTSRANVLTF.

The genes are TRBV6-6 and TRBJ1-3; perhaps TRBD1 as D (6 bases). Deletions cut 0 bases from V and 6 bases from J, with 12 bases between. The CDR3 sequence is 15 residues long. Germline CDR1 reads MNHNY; CDR2 reads SVGAGI (reference sequence). Written as DNA, the CDR3 is TGTGCCAGCAGTTACTCCAGGGACATATCAAACACCATATATTTT. Translating it yields CASSYSRDISNTIYF.

The rearrangement links TRBV19 to TRBJ1-5, with 8 bases identical to TRBD1. Trimming cost V 4 bases and J 6 bases; bases outside gene matches: 2. Germline V lookup: CDR1 LNHDA, CDR2 SQIVND (reference sequence). This CDR3 has 13 amino acids. For the CDR3, the DNA is TGTGCCAGTAGTACCGACAGGGGTCAGCCCCAGCATTTT. Protein product: CASSTDRGQPQHF.

The chain recombines TRBV7-6 with TRBJ2-2; no clear D. This CDR3 has 14 residues. With 1 base removed from V and 1 base from J, the gap between germline ends came to 4 bases. The germline CDR1 and CDR2 sequences are SGHVS and FNYEAQ. CDR3 sequence reads: CASSLEGNTGELFF. The CDR3 DNA reads as TGTGCCAGCAGCTTAGAGGGGAACACCGGGGAGCTGTTTTTT.

The sample holds one count of this clone. This chain connects TRBV27 to TRBJ1-2; D is ambiguous. This CDR3 comprises 16 residues. Trimming stripped 6 bases from V and 1 base from J, with 18 bases between. Germline V gene data show CDR1 as MNHEY and CDR2 as SMNVEV (reference sequence). Here the CDR3 reads CASSPLPTSINYGYTF. CDR3 nucleotide sequence: TGTGCCAGCAGCCCTCTCCCGACAAGTATTAACTATGGCTACACCTTC.

The rearrangement uses TRBV2 and TRBJ2-3; D gene uncertain. This CDR3 is built from 16 residues. CDR1 and CDR2 from the germline V gene are SNHLY and FYNNEI. V was shortened by 1 base and J by 3 bases, with 14 bases between the two germline ends. CDR3 nucleotide sequence: TGTGCCAGCAGTGAAGATCAGGTCCGTGTTACAGATACGCAGTATTTT. Its translation is CASSEDQVRVTDTQYF.

This clone has a single count. The chain carries TRBV19 and TRBJ1-5; D call uncertain. The V gene's germline CDR1 is LNHDA and CDR2 SQIVND (reference sequence). Trimming cost V 7 bases and J 2 bases, with 12 bases left between them. The CDR3 consists of 14 residues. CDR3 amino acids: CASTSNRGNQPQHF. CDR3 DNA: TGTGCCAGTACTTCAAACAGAGGCAATCAGCCCCAGCATTTT.

As for this clone: Other DNA sequences in the sample encode the same CDR3. The chain couples TRBV7-3 to TRBJ2-2; 7 bases are shared with TRBD1. CDR1 and CDR2 from the germline V gene are SGHTA and FQGTGA. CDR3 length equals 15 residues. V dropped 2 bases and J dropped 0; count of bases not matched to a gene: 0. DNA of the CDR3: TGTGCCAGCAGCTTACAGGGGGCGAACACCGGGGAGCTGTTTTTT. This encodes CASSLQGANTGELFF.

The gene calls are TRBV5-4 and TRBJ1-5; D is uncertain. Germline V lookup: CDR1 SGHNT, CDR2 YYREEE (reference sequence). There are 14 residues in the CDR3. Trimming removed 4 bases from V and 0 bases from J, with 8 bases in between. The DNA for the CDR3 is TGTGCCAGCAGCCTGGGTCCTAGCAATCAGCCCCAGCATTTT. This gives the protein CASSLGPSNQPQHF.

The J gene is TRBJ2-3, the V gene TRBV19; no firm D call. In germline, CDR1 is LNHDA, CDR2 SQIVND (reference sequence). The CDR3 contains 15 residues. Deletions cut 3 bases from V and 0 bases from J, with 10 bases between. The CDR3 sequence: CASSIGPSSTDTQYF. For the CDR3, the DNA is TGTGCCAGTAGTATCGGGCCATCCAGCACAGATACGCAGTATTTT.

The chain links TRBV5-4 to TRBJ1-2; no reliable D call. CDR1 and CDR2 (germline): SGHNT, YYREEE (reference sequence). Trimming left V 1 base short and J 7 bases short, with 17 bases between. This CDR3 spans 15 amino acids. The CDR3 DNA reads TGTGCCAGCAGCTTGTTCGACCGGGAGTATAGTGGCTACACCTTC. Protein: CASSLFDREYSGYTF.

The chain is built from TRBV9 and TRBJ1-1; a possible D gene is TRBD1 (6 bases). CDR3 length: 13 amino acids. V was clipped by 7 bases and J by 8 bases, with 18 bases between them. CDR1 and CDR2 from the germline V gene are SGDLS and YYNGEE. DNA of the CDR3: TGTGCCAGCGGAGGGGACACCACCTCAGAAGCTTTCTTT. Amino acids: CASGGDTTSEAFF.

This clone was seen only once. J is TRBJ1-5 and V is TRBV5-8, with D possibly TRBD1 on 5 matching bases. Germline lookup yields CDR1 SGHTS and CDR2 YDEGEE. The length of the CDR3 is 15 residues. Trimming stripped 5 bases from V and 7 bases from J, with 19 bases between. CDR3: CASSNPAGSGQPQHF. CDR3 sequence (DNA): TGTGCCAGCAGTAATCCGGCAGGGTCGGGGCAGCCCCAGCATTTT.

This clone was recorded only once. This chain uses TRBV28 with TRBJ2-7; 11 nucleotides agree with TRBD2. The CDR3 is 16 amino acids. The germline V gene encodes CDR1 MDHEN and CDR2 SYDVKM. The V and J ends lost 2 bases and 7 bases, in that order; junction bases with no gene match: 10. The CDR3, as DNA: TGTGCCAGCAGTTTAGAGTTTAGCGGGAGGGCTCGGGAGCAGTACTTC. This gives the protein CASSLEFSGRAREQYF.

The CDR3 DNA reads TGTGCCAGCAGCCCCGGACTCTCTGAAGCTTTCTTT. Protein product: CASSPGLSEAFF. V gene TRBV7-2 combines with J gene TRBJ1-1, with D unclear. Per germline, CDR1 SGHTA and CDR2 FQGNSA. The V gene lost 5 bases and the J gene lost 6 bases, with 10 bases spanning the gap. The CDR3 consists of 12 residues.

For the CDR3, the DNA is TGTGCCAGCAGTGAACGGGGACAGAATAATTCACCCCTCCACTTT. Translation gives CASSERGQNNSPLHF. The chain joins TRBV2 to TRBJ1-6; 7 bases line up with TRBD1. The CDR3 is 15 residues long. The germline V gene encodes CDR1 SNHLY and CDR2 FYNNEI. The trim removed 2 bases at V and 5 bases at J, leaving 3 bases unmatched.

J is TRBJ1-1 and V is TRBV10-3; TRBD1 matches at 7 bases. The CDR3 has 15 residues. The junction had 9 bases not matched to a gene; V was cut back by 3 bases and J by 5 bases. Germline assignment: CDR1 ENHRY and CDR2 SYGVKD. The CDR3 nucleotides are TGTGCCATCAGTGATGAGACAGGGTGGGCGACTGAAGCTTTCTTT. It yields the protein CAISDETGWATEAFF.

This chain joins TRBV7-2 and TRBJ2-2, with 12 bases identical to TRBD2. CDR1 SGHTA and CDR2 FQGNSA come from the germline V gene. V gave up 1 base and J gave up 1 base; unmatched junction bases: 4. The CDR3 spans 18 residues. As DNA, the CDR3 is TGTGCCAGCAGCTTAGGAGGACTAGCGGGGTGGAACACCGGGGAGCTGTTTTTT. This translates into CASSLGGLAGWNTGELFF.